Listed below are T cell receptor beta chains from one sample, sequenced in a study of T-cell memory formation after mild COVID-19. TCRdb redid the calling of the 5' RACE reads with MiXCR, one entry per CDR3 protein. Of more than 300,000 distinct CDR3 sequences listed, less than 25% are singletons. Input material: PBMCs or a T cell subset sorted from them (not recorded which). All receptors derive from a man between 18 and 35 years old who had mild COVID-19 (a few samples of this study predate the infection). Cell type and time point are not known. Each CDR3 is given with its conserved first and last residue. The order of the fields is CDR3 protein, CDR3 DNA, D gene, J gene, V gene, clone size. The D gene is left open where the match is weak. Clone size appears in some rows only: once, few, many, or a class for an expanded clone.

CDR3aa: CASKPAGNTEAFF
CDR3nt: TGTGCCAGCAAGCCCGCGGGGAACACTGAAGCTTTCTTT
d_gene: NA
j_gene: TRBJ1-1
v_gene: TRBV2
abundance: many

CDR3aa: CASGKFGRGPNQPQHF
CDR3nt: TGTGCCAGCGGGAAATTCGGCAGGGGGCCCAATCAGCCCCAGCATTTT
d_gene: TRBD1
j_gene: TRBJ1-5
v_gene: TRBV6-2/TRBV6-3
abundance: once

CDR3aa: CAIRSIEDTEAFF
CDR3nt: TGTGCCATCAGGTCGATCGAGGACACTGAAGCTTTCTTT
d_gene: NA
j_gene: TRBJ1-1
v_gene: TRBV10-3
abundance: few

CDR3aa: CSAKTGRGAEAFF
CDR3nt: TGCAGTGCTAAGACAGGGCGGGGCGCTGAAGCTTTCTTT
d_gene: TRBD1
j_gene: TRBJ1-1
v_gene: TRBV20-1
abundance: NA

CDR3aa: CASSLNYAGPSSPLHF
CDR3nt: TGCGCCAGCAGCTTGAATTACGCAGGGCCGAGTTCACCCCTCCACTTT
d_gene: NA
j_gene: TRBJ1-6
v_gene: TRBV5-1
abundance: many

CDR3aa: CASSFGTGGNYGYTF
CDR3nt: TGTGCCAGCAGCTTTGGGACAGGCGGGAACTATGGCTACACCTTC
d_gene: TRBD1
j_gene: TRBJ1-2
v_gene: TRBV7-9
abundance: NA

CDR3aa: CASSRDGGSYNEQFF
CDR3nt: TGTGCCAGCAGCCGGGACGGGGGCTCCTACAATGAGCAGTTCTTC
d_gene: NA
j_gene: TRBJ2-1
v_gene: TRBV6-5
abundance: few

CDR3aa: CASSQARQGNTGELFF
CDR3nt: TGTGCCAGCAGCCAGGCGCGCCAGGGAAACACCGGGGAGCTGTTTTTT
d_gene: NA
j_gene: TRBJ2-2
v_gene: TRBV7-7
abundance: once

CDR3aa: CATRASGQETQYF
CDR3nt: TGTGCCACCCGGGCTAGCGGCCAAGAGACCCAGTACTTC
d_gene: TRBD2
j_gene: TRBJ2-5
v_gene: TRBV24-1
abundance: few

CDR3aa: CASSLSPAVQETQYF
CDR3nt: TGCGCCAGCAGCTTGTCTCCCGCGGTCCAAGAGACCCAGTACTTC
d_gene: NA
j_gene: TRBJ2-5
v_gene: TRBV5-1
abundance: few

CDR3aa: CASSRTGINSPLHF
CDR3nt: TGTGCCAGCAGTCGGACAGGGATTAATTCACCCCTCCACTTT
d_gene: TRBD1
j_gene: TRBJ1-6
v_gene: TRBV7-2
abundance: few

CDR3aa: CASSGPHRDSMTYEQYF
CDR3nt: TGTGCCAGCAGTGGCCCCCACCGGGACAGTATGACCTACGAGCAGTACTTC
d_gene: TRBD1
j_gene: TRBJ2-7
v_gene: TRBV6-1
abundance: NA

CDR3aa: CASSPIIGQAANYGYTF
CDR3nt: TGTGCCAGCTCACCCATTATTGGGCAGGCCGCTAACTATGGCTACACCTTC
d_gene: NA
j_gene: TRBJ1-2
v_gene: TRBV18
abundance: few

CDR3aa: CASSFGTGINEQFF
CDR3nt: TGTGCCAGCAGCTTTGGGACAGGCATCAATGAGCAGTTCTTC
d_gene: TRBD1
j_gene: TRBJ2-1
v_gene: TRBV11-2
abundance: many

CDR3aa: CAISESTLDRGNYGYTF
CDR3nt: TGTGCCATCAGTGAATCAACATTGGACAGGGGAAACTATGGCTACACCTTC
d_gene: TRBD1
j_gene: TRBJ1-2
v_gene: TRBV10-3
abundance: few

CDR3aa: CSARDRAGGGGEQYF
CDR3nt: TGCAGTGCTAGAGACCGGGCCGGGGGGGGTGGTGAGCAGTACTTC
d_gene: TRBD2
j_gene: TRBJ2-7
v_gene: TRBV20-1
abundance: few

CDR3aa: CACMGYPLQETQYF
CDR3nt: TGTGCTTGCATGGGCTACCCACTCCAAGAGACCCAGTACTTC
d_gene: NA
j_gene: TRBJ2-5
v_gene: TRBV6-6
abundance: NA

CDR3aa: CASSMQPGTGGDTQYF
CDR3nt: TGCGCCAGCAGCATGCAACCCGGGACAGGGGGAGATACGCAGTATTTT
d_gene: TRBD1
j_gene: TRBJ2-3
v_gene: TRBV5-1
abundance: many

CDR3aa: CASSLQGMAYEQYF
CDR3nt: TGTGCCAGCAGCTTACAGGGGATGGCCTACGAGCAGTACTTC
d_gene: NA
j_gene: TRBJ2-7
v_gene: TRBV7-9
abundance: few

CDR3aa: CASSPLGGWADTQYF
CDR3nt: TGTGCCAGCAGCCCCCTCGGGGGGTGGGCAGATACGCAGTATTTT
d_gene: TRBD2
j_gene: TRBJ2-3
v_gene: TRBV7-3
abundance: NA

CDR3aa: CASSDFVETDTQYF
CDR3nt: TGTGCCAGCAGTGACTTCGTGGAGACAGATACGCAGTATTTT
d_gene: NA
j_gene: TRBJ2-3
v_gene: TRBV2
abundance: few

CDR3aa: CASSLKGATNEKLFF
CDR3nt: TGTGCCAGCAGCTTGAAGGGAGCAACTAATGAAAAACTGTTTTTT
d_gene: NA
j_gene: TRBJ1-4
v_gene: TRBV7-9
abundance: NA